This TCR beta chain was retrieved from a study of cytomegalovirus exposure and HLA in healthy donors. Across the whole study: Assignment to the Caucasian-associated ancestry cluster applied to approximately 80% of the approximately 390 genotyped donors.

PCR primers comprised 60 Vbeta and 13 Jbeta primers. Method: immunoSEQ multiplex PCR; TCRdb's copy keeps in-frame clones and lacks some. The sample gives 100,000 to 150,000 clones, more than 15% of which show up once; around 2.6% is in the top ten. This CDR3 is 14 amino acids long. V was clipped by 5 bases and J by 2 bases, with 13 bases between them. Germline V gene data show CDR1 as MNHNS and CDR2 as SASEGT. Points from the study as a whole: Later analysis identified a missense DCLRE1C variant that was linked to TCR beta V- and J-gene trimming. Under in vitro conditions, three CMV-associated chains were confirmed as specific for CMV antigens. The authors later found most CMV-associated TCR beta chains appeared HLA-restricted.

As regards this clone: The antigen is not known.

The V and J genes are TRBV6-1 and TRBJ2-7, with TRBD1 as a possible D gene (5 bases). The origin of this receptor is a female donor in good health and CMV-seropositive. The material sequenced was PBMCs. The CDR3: CASSSTTVTYEQYF. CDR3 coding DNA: TGTGCCAGCAGTTCTACGACAGTTACCTACGAGCAGTACTTC.